These 12 T cell receptor beta chains were all obtained from the same sample, sequenced in a study of T cell changes during pregnancy in multiple sclerosis. Sequencing used immunoSEQ multiplex PCR; TCRdb keeps in-frame clones, though not all of them. This sample has about 83,000 clones, with 91% found just once. This specimen was PBMCs, taken in the first trimester of pregnancy. These receptors all stem from a female donor in good health, serving as a control in a pregnancy study. Some clones in this sample may be carry-over from other donors' samples.

The chain couples TRBV7-6 to TRBJ1-3, with 9 bases aligning to TRBD1. CDR3 length equals 18 residues. Trimming removed 5 bases from V and 0 bases from J; junction bases left unmatched: 11. Germline assignment: CDR1 SGHVS and CDR2 FNYEAQ. CDR3 nucleotides: TGTGCCAGCAGCCTTTCCGGGACAGGGACGGTCTCTGGAAACACCATATATTTT. It encodes CASSLSGTGTVSGNTIYF.

This clone was seen only a few times. The chain couples TRBV11-1 to TRBJ2-7, with TRBD2 identical over 10 bases. The CDR3 covers 14 residues. Germline CDR1 SGHAT, CDR2 FQDESV (reference sequence). Germline trimming cut 3 bases from V and 4 bases from J; bases unmatched to any gene: 3. Here the CDR3 DNA reads TGTGCCAGCAGCTTCGGTAGCGGGGGGTACGAGCAGTACTTC. It specifies CASSFGSGGYEQYF.

This rearrangement joins TRBV7-8 to TRBJ1-1; a possible D gene is TRBD1 (5 bases). The CDR3 totals 16 residues. Germline loops: CDR1 SGHVS, CDR2 FQNEAQ. Trimming shortened V by 0 bases and J by 4 bases, and 15 bases separated the two germline ends. The CDR3 nucleotides are TGTGCCAGCAGCTTAGCCATTCTACGGGGGACCACTGAAGCTTTCTTT. Translated, it gives CASSLAILRGTTEAFF.

This clone was seen a single time. The chain uses TRBV28 and TRBJ1-1; weak D call: TRBD1 (5 bases). This CDR3 is built from 14 residues. Trimming took off 2 bases at V and 1 base at J, with 8 bases between the two ends. Germline lookup yields CDR1 MDHEN and CDR2 SYDVKM. The CDR3 reads CASSLQGWNTEAFF. The CDR3 coding sequence is TGTGCCAGCAGTTTACAGGGATGGAACACTGAAGCTTTCTTT.

The chain uses TRBV28 and TRBJ2-7, with TRBD1 as a possible D gene (6 bases). This CDR3 is 14 amino acids long. The V gene's germline CDR1 is MDHEN and CDR2 SYDVKM. The germline V and J ends were trimmed by 5 bases and 1 base, with 12 bases remaining between them. Here the CDR3 reads CASSQQTGSYEQYF. CDR3 sequence (DNA): TGTGCCAGCAGTCAACAAACAGGGTCCTACGAGCAGTACTTC.

J is TRBJ2-3 and V is TRBV5-5; maybe TRBD1 (5 bases). CDR1 and CDR2 (germline): SGHKS, YYEKEE (reference sequence). This CDR3 spans 15 amino acids. V was trimmed by 4 bases and J by 0 bases, leaving 12 bases between them. The CDR3 DNA follows: TGTGCCAGCAGCAGGACACCCGGTAGCACAGATACGCAGTATTTT. It translates to CASSRTPGSTDTQYF. Supplemented by reference TRBV5-5 and TRBJ2-3, the full variable domain reads DAGVTQSPTHLIKTRGQQVTLRCSPISGHKSVSWYQQVLGQGPQFIFQYYEKEERGRGNFPDRFSARQFPNYSSELNVNALLLGDSALYLCASSRTPGSTDTQYFGPGTRLTVL.

The V gene is TRBV28, the J gene TRBJ1-5; 10 nucleotides match TRBD1. The CDR3 sequence is 14 residues long. Germline CDR1 is MDHEN and CDR2 is SYDVKM. The V and J ends lost 10 bases and 4 bases, in that order; junction bases with no gene match: 7. The CDR3 DNA follows: TGTGCCACCGGGGACAGGGGTCCTAATCAGCCCCAGCATTTT. It is translated as CATGDRGPNQPQHF.

A single count supports this clone. The CDR3, as DNA: TGTGCCAGCAGCCAAGGGGGCGCGGGGTCCGACGAGCAGTACTTC. Translating it yields CASSQGGAGSDEQYF. The chain couples TRBV4-2 to TRBJ2-7; possible D gene TRBD2, 6 bases. Trimming pared 1 base from V and 5 bases from J, leaving 15 bases between. The CDR3 length is 15 residues. Germline V gene data show CDR1 as LGHNA and CDR2 as YNFKEQ.

This rearrangement joins TRBV5-8 to TRBJ1-1; TRBD1 matches 10 bases. The CDR3 has 14 residues. The germline V gene encodes CDR1 SGHTS and CDR2 YDEGEE. V gave up 7 bases and J gave up 5 bases; unmatched junction bases: 8. CDR3 region: CASLLPGQGTEAFF. The CDR3 region has the DNA TGTGCCAGCCTCTTACCGGGACAGGGGACTGAAGCTTTCTTT.

DNA of the CDR3: TGTGCCAGTAGTTATCCAACGGGACAGGGTTACTCTGGGGCCAACGTCCTGACTTTC. It is translated as CASSYPTGQGYSGANVLTF. The gene calls are TRBV19 and TRBJ2-6; 9 positions agree with TRBD1. CDR3 size: 19 residues. Germline-derived CDR1 and CDR2 are LNHDA and SQIVND (reference sequence). Trimming at V came to 5 bases and at J to 0 bases, leaving 11 bases not matched to a gene.

The chain is built from TRBV29-1 and TRBJ1-1; 11 positions agree with TRBD1. Germline CDR1 reads SQVTM; CDR2 reads ANQGSEA. This CDR3 has 16 residues. V lost 5 bases and J lost 2; bases outside the gene matches: 10. The chain's CDR3 is CSVPSGDRGTNTEAFF. CDR3 sequence (DNA): TGCAGCGTTCCATCTGGGGACAGGGGGACTAACACTGAAGCTTTCTTT.

This clone occurred once. The V and J genes are TRBV6-6 and TRBJ2-1; 11 bases fit TRBD2. Unmatched junction bases numbered 3, after V lost 5 bases and J lost 9 bases. CDR3 length: 13 amino acids. Germline assignment: CDR1 MNHNY and CDR2 SVGAGI (reference sequence). The CDR3 bases are TGTGCCAGCAGTCGACTAGCGGGAATTGAGCAGTTCTTC. Translated, it gives CASSRLAGIEQFF.